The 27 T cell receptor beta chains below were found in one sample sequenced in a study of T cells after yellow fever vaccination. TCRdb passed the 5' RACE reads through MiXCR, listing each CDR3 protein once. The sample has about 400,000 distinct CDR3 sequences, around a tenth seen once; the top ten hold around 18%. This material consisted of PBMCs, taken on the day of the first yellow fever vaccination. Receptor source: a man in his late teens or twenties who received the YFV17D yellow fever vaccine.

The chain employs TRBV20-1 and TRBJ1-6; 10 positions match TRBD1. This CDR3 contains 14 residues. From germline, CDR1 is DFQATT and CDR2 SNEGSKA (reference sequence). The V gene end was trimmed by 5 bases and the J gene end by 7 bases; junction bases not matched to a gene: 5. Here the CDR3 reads CSAPRTGGNSPLHF. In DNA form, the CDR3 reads TGCAGTGCTCCTAGGACAGGGGGAAATTCACCCCTCCACTTT.

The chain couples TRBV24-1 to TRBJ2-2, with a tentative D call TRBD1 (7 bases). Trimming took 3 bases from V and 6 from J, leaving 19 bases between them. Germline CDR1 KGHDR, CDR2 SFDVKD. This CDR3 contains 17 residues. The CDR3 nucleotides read TGTGCCACCAGTGATCACTACAGGGGAGGTTTTCCCGGGGAGCTGTTTTTT. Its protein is CATSDHYRGGFPGELFF.

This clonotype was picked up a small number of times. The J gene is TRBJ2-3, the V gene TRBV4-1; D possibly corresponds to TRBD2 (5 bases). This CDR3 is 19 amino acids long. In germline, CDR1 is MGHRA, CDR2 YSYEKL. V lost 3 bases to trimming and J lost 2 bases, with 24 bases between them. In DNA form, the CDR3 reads TGCGCCAGCAGCCATGTCGCAGTAGGGTATGAGGAGGACACAGATACGCAGTATTTT. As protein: CASSHVAVGYEEDTDTQYF.

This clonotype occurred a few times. The CDR3 is CASSLTRQGAPVRGEAFF. DNA of the CDR3: TGTGCCAGCAGTCTAACCCGTCAGGGGGCGCCGGTTCGCGGTGAAGCTTTCTTT. The V call is TRBV27, the J call TRBJ1-1, with 8 positions matching TRBD1. V was clipped by 5 bases and J by 7 bases; unmatched bases: 21. Germline-derived CDR1 and CDR2 are MNHEY and SMNVEV (reference sequence). This CDR3 contains 18 residues.

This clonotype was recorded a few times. For the CDR3, the DNA is TGCGCCAGCGGACTAGCGGAAAATGAGCAGTTCTTC. Encoded protein: CASGLAENEQFF. This chain connects TRBV10-2 to TRBJ2-1; 10 bases map to TRBD2. J was trimmed by 7 bases and V by 8 bases; bases with no gene match: 2. This CDR3 is built from 12 residues. Germline CDR1 reads WSHSY; CDR2 reads SAAADI.

The CDR3 reads CASSLRDSRGDTQYF. CDR3 bases: TGTGCCAGCAGCCTCCGGGACTCCCGAGGAGATACGCAGTATTTT. This chain uses TRBV13 with TRBJ2-3; TRBD2 might be the D (6 bases). This CDR3 has 15 residues. V was shortened by 5 bases and J by 5 bases, with 17 bases between the two germline ends. From germline, CDR1 is PRHDT and CDR2 FYEKMQ (reference sequence).

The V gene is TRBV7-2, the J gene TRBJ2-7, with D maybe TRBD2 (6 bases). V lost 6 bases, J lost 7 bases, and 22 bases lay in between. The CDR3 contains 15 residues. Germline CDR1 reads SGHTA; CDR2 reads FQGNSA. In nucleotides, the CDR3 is TGTGCCAGCAGACTTTGGGGGACTCTTCTCGGGGAGCAGTACTTC. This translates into CASRLWGTLLGEQYF.

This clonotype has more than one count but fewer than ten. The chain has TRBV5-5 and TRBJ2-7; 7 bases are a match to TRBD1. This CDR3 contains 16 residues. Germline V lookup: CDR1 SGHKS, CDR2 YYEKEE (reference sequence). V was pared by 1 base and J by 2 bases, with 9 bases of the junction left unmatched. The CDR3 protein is CASSLTPQGTTYEQYF. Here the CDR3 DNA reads TGTGCCAGCAGCTTGACCCCACAGGGGACCACCTACGAGCAGTACTTC. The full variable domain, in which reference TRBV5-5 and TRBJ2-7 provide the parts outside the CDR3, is DAGVTQSPTHLIKTRGQQVTLRCSPISGHKSVSWYQQVLGQGPQFIFQYYEKEERGRGNFPDRFSARQFPNYSSELNVNALLLGDSALYLCASSLTPQGTTYEQYFGPGTRLTVT.

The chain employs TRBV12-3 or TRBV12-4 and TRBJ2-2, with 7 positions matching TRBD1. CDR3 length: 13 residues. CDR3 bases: TGTACCTGCAGCGACAGGGAGAATGGGGAGCTGTTTTTT. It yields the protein CTCSDRENGELFF.

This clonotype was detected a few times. In nucleotides, the CDR3 is TGTGCCAGCAGCCTTTCTAGCGGGGGAACAGATACGCAGTATTTT. Protein sequence: CASSLSSGGTDTQYF. This chain links TRBV7-2 with TRBJ2-3; TRBD2 matches at 10 bases. V dropped 5 bases and J dropped 3; count of bases not matched to a gene: 5. CDR1 and CDR2 from the germline V gene are SGHTA and FQGNSA. This CDR3 is built from 15 residues.

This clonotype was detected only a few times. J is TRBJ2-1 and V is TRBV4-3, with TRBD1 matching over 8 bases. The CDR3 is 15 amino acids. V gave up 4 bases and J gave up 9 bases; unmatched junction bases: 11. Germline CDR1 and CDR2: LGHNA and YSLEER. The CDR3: CASSPAVQGVSEQFF. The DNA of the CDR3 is TGCGCCAGCAGCCCCGCGGTACAGGGGGTAAGTGAGCAGTTCTTC.

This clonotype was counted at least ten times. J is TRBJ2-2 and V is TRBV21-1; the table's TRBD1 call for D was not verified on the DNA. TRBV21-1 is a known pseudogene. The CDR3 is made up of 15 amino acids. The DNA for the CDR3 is TGTGCCAGCAGCCTGGACAGGGTAAACACCGGGGAGCTGTTTTTT. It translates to CASSLDRVNTGELFF.

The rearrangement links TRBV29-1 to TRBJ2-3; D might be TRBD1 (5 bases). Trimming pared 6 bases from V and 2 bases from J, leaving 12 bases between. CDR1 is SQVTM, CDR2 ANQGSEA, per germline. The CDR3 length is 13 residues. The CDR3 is CSVATVSTDTQYF. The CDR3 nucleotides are TGCAGCGTGGCGACAGTTTCCACAGATACGCAGTATTTT.

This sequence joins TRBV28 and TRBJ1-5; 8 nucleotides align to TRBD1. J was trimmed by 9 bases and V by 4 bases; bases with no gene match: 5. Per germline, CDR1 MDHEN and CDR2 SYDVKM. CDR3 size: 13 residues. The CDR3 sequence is CASSSGQGRPQHF. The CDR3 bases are TGTGCCAGCAGTTCTGGACAGGGAAGGCCCCAGCATTTT.

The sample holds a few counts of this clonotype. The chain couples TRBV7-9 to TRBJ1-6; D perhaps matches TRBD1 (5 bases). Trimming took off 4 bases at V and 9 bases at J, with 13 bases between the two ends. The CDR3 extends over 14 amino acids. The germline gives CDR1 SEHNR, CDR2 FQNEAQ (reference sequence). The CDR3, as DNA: TGTGCCAGCAGCTCCACAGACAGCAGTTCACCCCTCCACTTT. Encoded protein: CASSSTDSSSPLHF. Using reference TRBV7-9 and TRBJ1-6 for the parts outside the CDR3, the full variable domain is DTGVSQNPRHKITKRGQNVTFRCDPISEHNRLYWYRQTLGQGPEFLTYFQNEAQLEKSRLLSDRFSAERPKGSFSTLEIQRTEQGDSAMYLCASSSTDSSSPLHFGNGTRLTVT.

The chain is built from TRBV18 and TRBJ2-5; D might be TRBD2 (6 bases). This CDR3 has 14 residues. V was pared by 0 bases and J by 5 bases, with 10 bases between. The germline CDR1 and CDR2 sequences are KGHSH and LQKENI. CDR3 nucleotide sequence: TGTGCCAGCTCACCACCGTCAGGGAGGGAGACCCAGTACTTC. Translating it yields CASSPPSGRETQYF.

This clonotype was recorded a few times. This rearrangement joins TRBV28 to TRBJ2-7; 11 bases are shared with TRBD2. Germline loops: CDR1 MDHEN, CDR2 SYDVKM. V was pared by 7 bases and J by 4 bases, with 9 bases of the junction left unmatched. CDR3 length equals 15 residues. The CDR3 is CASTLNRLAGYEQYF. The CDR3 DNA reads TGTGCCAGCACCCTAAACCGACTAGCGGGGTACGAGCAGTACTTC.

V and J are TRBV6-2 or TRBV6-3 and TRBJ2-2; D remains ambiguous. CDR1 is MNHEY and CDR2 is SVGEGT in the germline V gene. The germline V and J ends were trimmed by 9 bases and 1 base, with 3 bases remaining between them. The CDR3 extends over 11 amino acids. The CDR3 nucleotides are TGTGCCAGTCAGAACACCGGGGAGCTGTTTTTT. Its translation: CASQNTGELFF.

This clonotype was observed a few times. This CDR3 reads CASSPVLGSSPLHF. CDR3 in DNA: TGTGCCAGCAGCCCAGTCCTTGGGAGTTCACCCCTCCACTTT. The chain carries TRBV7-2 and TRBJ1-6, with unresolved D. Trimming pared 5 bases from V and 9 bases from J, leaving 14 bases between. The germline gives CDR1 SGHTA, CDR2 FQGNSA. This CDR3 has 14 residues.

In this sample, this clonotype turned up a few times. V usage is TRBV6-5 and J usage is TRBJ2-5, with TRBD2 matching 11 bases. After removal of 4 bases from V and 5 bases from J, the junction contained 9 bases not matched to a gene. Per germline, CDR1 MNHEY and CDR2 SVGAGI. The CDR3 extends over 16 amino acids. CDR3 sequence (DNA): TGTGCCAGCAGTTCTGTACTAGCGGGGGCGGGGGAGACCCAGTACTTC. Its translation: CASSSVLAGAGETQYF.

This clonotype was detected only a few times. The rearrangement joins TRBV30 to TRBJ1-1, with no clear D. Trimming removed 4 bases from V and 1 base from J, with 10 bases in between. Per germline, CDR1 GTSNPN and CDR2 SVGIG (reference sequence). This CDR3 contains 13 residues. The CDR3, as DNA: TGTGCCTGGATTGAGCTGTGGAACACTGAAGCTTTCTTT. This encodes CAWIELWNTEAFF.

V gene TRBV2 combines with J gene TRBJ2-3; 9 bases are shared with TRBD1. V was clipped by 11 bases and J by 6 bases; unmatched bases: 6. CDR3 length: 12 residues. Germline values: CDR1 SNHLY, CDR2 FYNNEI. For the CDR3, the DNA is TGTGCCGGTCACAGGGGGCCGGATACGCAGTATTTT. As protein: CAGHRGPDTQYF. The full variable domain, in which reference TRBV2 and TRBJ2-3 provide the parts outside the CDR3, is EPEVTQTPSHQVTQMGQEVILRCVPISNHLYFYWYRQILGQKVEFLVSFYNNEISEKSEIFDDQFSVERPDGSNFTLKIRSTKLEDSAMYFCAGHRGPDTQYFGPGTRLTVL.

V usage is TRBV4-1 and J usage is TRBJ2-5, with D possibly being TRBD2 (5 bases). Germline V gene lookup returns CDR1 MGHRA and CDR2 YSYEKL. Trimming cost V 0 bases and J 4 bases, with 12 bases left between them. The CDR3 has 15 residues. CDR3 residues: CASSQDGLIRETQYF. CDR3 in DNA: TGCGCCAGCAGCCAAGATGGACTGATCCGAGAGACCCAGTACTTC.

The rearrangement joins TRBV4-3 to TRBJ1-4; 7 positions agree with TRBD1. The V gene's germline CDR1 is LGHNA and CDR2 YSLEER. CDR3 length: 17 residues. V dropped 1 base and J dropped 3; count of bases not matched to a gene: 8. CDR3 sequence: CASSQGQGSFPNEKLFF. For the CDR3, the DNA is TGCGCCAGCAGCCAAGGACAGGGCAGCTTTCCTAATGAAAAACTGTTTTTT.

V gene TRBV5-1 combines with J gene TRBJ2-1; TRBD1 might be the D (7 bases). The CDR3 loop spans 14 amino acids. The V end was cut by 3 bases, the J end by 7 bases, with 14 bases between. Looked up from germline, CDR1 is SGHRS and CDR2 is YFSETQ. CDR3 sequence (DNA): TGCGCCAGCAGCTGGGGGGCAGGGGGGAATGAGCAGTTCTTC. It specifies CASSWGAGGNEQFF.

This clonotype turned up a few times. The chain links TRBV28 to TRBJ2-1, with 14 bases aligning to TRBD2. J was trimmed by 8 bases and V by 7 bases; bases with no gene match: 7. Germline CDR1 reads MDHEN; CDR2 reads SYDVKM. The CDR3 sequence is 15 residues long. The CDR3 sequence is CASTPTSGGAYEQFF. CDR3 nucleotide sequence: TGTGCCAGCACCCCGACTAGCGGGGGGGCCTATGAGCAGTTCTTC. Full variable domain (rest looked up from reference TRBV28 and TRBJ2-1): DVKVTQSSRYLVKRTGEKVFLECVQDMDHENMFWYRQDPGLGLRLIYFSYDVKMKEKGDIPEGYSVSREKKERFSLILESASTNQTSMYLCASTPTSGGAYEQFFGPGTRLTVL.

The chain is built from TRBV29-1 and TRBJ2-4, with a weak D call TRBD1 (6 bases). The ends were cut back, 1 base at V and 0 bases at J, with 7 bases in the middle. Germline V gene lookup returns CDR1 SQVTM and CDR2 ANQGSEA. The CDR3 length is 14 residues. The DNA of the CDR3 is TGCAGCGTTGAAGGGGGGCTAGCCAAAAACATTCAGTACTTC. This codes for CSVEGGLAKNIQYF.